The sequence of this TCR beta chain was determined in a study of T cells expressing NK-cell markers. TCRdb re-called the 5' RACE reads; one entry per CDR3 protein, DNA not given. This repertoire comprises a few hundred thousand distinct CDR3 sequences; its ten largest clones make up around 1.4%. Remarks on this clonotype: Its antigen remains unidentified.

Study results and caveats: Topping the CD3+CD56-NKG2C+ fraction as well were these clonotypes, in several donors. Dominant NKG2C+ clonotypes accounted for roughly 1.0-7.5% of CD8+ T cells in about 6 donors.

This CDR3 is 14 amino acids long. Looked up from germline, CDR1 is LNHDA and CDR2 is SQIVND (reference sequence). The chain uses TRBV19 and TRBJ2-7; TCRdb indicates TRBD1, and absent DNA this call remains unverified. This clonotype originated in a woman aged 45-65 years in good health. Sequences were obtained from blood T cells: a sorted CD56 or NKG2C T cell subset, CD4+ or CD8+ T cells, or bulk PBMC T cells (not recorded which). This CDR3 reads CASSIPGTTYEQYF. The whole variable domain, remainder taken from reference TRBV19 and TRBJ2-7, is DGGITQSPKYLFRKEGQNVTLSCEQNLNHDAMYWYRQDPGQGLRLIYYSQIVNDFQKGDIAEGYSVSREKKESFPLTVTSAQKNPTAFYLCASSIPGTTYEQYFGPGTRLTVT.